The 8 T cell receptor beta chains below all came from one sample that was sequenced in a study of T-cell reconstitution after alpha-beta-depleted transplantation in children. Unique molecular identifiers were used to barcode this TCRbeta library. Using its own MiXCR run on the PCR reads, TCRdb lists one record per CDR3 protein. The sample consists of about 460,000 distinct CDR3 sequences, about an eighth of them appearing once. The source was PBMCs, mostly from graft donor cells, collected 180 days after TCRalphabeta/CD19-depleted stem cell transplant. The receptor source for this set is a female patient between 2 and 10 years old who had a stem cell transplant for aplastic anemia, so the T cells may come from the graft donor.

This clonotype showed up just a few times. The genes are TRBV15 and TRBJ2-2, with D possibly called TRBD1 or TRBD2 (6 bases each). Germline V gives CDR1 LNHNV, CDR2 YYDKDF (reference sequence). V lost 0 bases and J 0 bases, leaving 14 bases between the germline ends. The CDR3 length is 18 residues. The CDR3 DNA is TGTGCCACCAGCAGAGATAGGGGGGACAAAGCGAACACCGGGGAGCTGTTTTTT. This codes for CATSRDRGDKANTGELFF.

A few counts support this clonotype. The CDR3 coding sequence is TGCGCCAGCAGCCAAGGCAGCGGGAGAGTAACAGATACGCAGTATTTT. Amino acid sequence: CASSQGSGRVTDTQYF. The chain has TRBV4-3 and TRBJ2-3, with 8 bases lining up with TRBD2. CDR1 and CDR2 (germline): LGHNA, YSLEER. The CDR3 length is 16 residues. With V trimmed by 1 base and J by 3 bases, 6 bases remained unmatched.

The V call is TRBV28, the J call TRBJ2-1; D not certain. The V gene lost 3 bases and the J gene lost 0 bases, with 15 bases spanning the gap. Germline CDR1 MDHEN, CDR2 SYDVKM. The CDR3 has 17 residues. CDR3 in amino acids: CASSFGLLQSSYNEQFF. DNA for the CDR3: TGTGCCAGCAGTTTCGGGCTATTGCAAAGCTCCTACAATGAGCAGTTCTTC.

The chain uses TRBV12-5 and TRBJ2-2; D perhaps matches TRBD1 (6 bases). Between the trimmed V and J ends, which lost 5 bases and 4 bases, there was a span of 14 bases. The CDR3 length is 15 residues. CDR1 is LGHNT and CDR2 is FRNRAP in the germline V gene. CDR3 region: CASGPDRIPTGELFF. The CDR3 nucleotides are TGTGCTAGTGGTCCAGACAGGATCCCCACCGGGGAGCTGTTTTTT.

Comments on this clonotype: A junction boundary mismatches the germline segment, possibly from a read error. The V gene is TRBV5-4, the J gene TRBJ2-4; 7 nucleotides match TRBD1. The CDR3 sequence is 16 residues long. Per germline, CDR1 SGHNT and CDR2 YYREEE (reference sequence). The CDR3 nucleotides are TGTGCCAGCAGCGGTACTGACAGGGAAGGCAAAAACAGTCAGTACTTC. Translated: CASSGTDREGKNSQYF. Drawing the rest from reference TRBV5-4 and TRBJ2-4, the complete variable domain is ETGVTQSPTHLIKTRGQQVTLRCSSQSGHNTVSWYQQALGQGPQFIFQYYREEENGRGNFPPRFSGLQFPNYSSELNVNALELDDSALYLCASSGTDREGKNSQYFGAGTRLSVL.

The chain has TRBV2 and TRBJ2-7; 8 bases are shared with TRBD2. The J segment lost 3 bases and the V segment lost 3 bases, leaving 4 bases of the junction unmatched. Looked up from germline, CDR1 is SNHLY and CDR2 is FYNNEI. The CDR3 is made up of 14 amino acids. The CDR3: CASSDSGRFYEQYF. The CDR3 bases are TGTGCCAGCAGTGACAGCGGGAGATTCTACGAGCAGTACTTC.

The table lists this clonotype with many counts. The genes are TRBV10-3 and TRBJ2-1, with D tentatively TRBD1 (6 bases). Trimming took 3 bases from V and 5 from J, leaving 8 bases between them. The germline V gene encodes CDR1 ENHRY and CDR2 SYGVKD. The CDR3 has 13 residues. The CDR3 DNA follows: TGTGCCATCAGTGATGAGGGGGACAATGAGCAGTTCTTC. As protein: CAISDEGDNEQFF.

The chain employs TRBV6-2 or TRBV6-3 and TRBJ2-7; D remains ambiguous. Germline lookup yields CDR1 MNHEY and CDR2 SVGEGT. This CDR3 spans 16 amino acids. The V and J ends lost 4 bases and 8 bases respectively, with 24 bases between them. This CDR3 is CASSSIPDGPARQQYV. CDR3 bases: TGTGCCAGCAGTTCAATACCGGACGGTCCTGCGAGGCAGCAGTACGTC.